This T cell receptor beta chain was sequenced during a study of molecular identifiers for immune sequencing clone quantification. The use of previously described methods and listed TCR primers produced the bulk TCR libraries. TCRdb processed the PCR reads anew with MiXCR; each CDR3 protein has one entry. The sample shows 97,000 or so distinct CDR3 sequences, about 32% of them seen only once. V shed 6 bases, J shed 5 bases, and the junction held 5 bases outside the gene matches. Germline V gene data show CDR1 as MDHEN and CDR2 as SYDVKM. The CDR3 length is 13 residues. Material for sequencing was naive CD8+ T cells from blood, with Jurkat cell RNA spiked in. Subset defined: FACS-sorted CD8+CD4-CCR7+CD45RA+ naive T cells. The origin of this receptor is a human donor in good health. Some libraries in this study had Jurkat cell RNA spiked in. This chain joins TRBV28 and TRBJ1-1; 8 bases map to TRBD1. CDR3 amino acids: CASSIWTGTEAFF. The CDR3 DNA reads TGTGCCAGCAGCATATGGACAGGGACTGAAGCTTTCTTT.